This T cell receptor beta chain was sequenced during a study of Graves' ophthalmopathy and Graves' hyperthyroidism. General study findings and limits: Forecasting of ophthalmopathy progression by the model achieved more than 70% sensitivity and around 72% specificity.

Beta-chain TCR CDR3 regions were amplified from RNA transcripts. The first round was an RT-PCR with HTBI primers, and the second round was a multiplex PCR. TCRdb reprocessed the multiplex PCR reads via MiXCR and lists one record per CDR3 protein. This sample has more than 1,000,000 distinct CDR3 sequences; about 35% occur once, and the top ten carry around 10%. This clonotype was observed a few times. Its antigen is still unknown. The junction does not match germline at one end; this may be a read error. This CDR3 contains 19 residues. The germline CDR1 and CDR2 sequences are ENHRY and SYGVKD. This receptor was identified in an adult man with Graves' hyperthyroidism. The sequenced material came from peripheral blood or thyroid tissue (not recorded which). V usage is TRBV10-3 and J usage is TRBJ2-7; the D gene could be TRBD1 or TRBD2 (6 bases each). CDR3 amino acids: CASSYSIRESARGNEDNYF. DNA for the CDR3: TGTGCCAGCAGTTACTCGATTCGGGAGTCGGCCAGGGGAAACGAGGACAACTACTTC.